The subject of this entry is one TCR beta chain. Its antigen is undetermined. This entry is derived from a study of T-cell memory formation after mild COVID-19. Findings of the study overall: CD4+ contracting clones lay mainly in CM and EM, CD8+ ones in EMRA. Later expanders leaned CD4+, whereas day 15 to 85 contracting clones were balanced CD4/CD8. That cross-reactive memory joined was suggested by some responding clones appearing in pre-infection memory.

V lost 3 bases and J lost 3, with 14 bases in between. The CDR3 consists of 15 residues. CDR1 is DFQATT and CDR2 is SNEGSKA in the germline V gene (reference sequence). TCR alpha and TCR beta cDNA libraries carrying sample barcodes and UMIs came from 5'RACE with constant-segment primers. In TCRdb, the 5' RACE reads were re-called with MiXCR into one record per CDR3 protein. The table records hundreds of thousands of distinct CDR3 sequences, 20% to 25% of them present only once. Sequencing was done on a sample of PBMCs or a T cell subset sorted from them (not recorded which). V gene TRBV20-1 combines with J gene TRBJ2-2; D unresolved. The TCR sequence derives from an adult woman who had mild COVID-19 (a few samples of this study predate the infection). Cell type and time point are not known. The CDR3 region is CSASLMGWDTGELFF. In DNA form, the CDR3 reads TGCAGTGCTAGTCTTATGGGGTGGGACACCGGGGAGCTGTTTTTT.